The present TCR beta chain was sequenced within a study of T cell clusters in autoimmune cytopenias. This CDR3 region has 15 residues. CDR1 is SGHVS and CDR2 is FNYEAQ in the germline V gene. Multiplex touch-down PCR amplified TRB using TRB-A and TRB-B pools in one tube. TCRdb reprocessed the multiplex PCR reads, with one entry per CDR3 protein and no DNA. This sample contains under 14,000 distinct CDR3 sequences. Each sample's input was around 250 ng genomic DNA, 40,000 or so genome equivalents. These data were likewise used in another study, on T cell repertoires in aging, cancer and after chemotherapy.

The V call is TRBV7-6, the J call TRBJ2-3; the TCRdb D gene call, TRBD1, has no DNA to confirm it. The origin of this receptor is a human donor in good health. Sequences were obtained from peripheral blood. The CDR3 spells CASSPLGGGVDTQYF.